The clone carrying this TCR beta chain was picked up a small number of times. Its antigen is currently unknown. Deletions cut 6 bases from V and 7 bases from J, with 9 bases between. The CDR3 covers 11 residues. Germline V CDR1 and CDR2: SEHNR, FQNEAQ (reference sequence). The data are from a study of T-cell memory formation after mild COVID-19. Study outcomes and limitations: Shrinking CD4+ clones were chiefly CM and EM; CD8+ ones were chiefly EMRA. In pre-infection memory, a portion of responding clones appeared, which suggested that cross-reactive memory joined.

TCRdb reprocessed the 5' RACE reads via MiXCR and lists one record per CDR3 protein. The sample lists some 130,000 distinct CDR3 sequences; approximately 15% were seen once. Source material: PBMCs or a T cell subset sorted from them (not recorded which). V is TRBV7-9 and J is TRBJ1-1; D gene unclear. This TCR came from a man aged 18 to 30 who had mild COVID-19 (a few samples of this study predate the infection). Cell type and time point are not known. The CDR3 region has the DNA TGTGCCAGCAGTCGCCAAGGTGAAGCTTTCTTT. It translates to CASSRQGEAFF.